The source of this T cell receptor beta chain is a study of cytomegalovirus exposure and HLA in healthy donors. General study findings and limits: The authors listed over 150 TCR beta chains as cytomegalovirus-associated. Under 20,000 TCR beta sequences were associated with HLA alleles at 0.05 false discovery rate in a later analysis.

Primers for the PCR totalled 60 Vbeta and 13 Jbeta. Clones were read by immunoSEQ multiplex PCR, and TCRdb kept only the in-frame ones, dropping some. The profile shows 180,000 or so clones, 80% to 90% of them singletons. Comment on this clone: Antigen: not known.

Sequencing was carried out using PBMCs. The TCR was taken from a man between 18 and 29 years old in good health and CMV-seropositive.

Written as DNA, the CDR3 is TGCGCCAGCAGCTTGGAGGGGATATACAATCAGCCCCAGCATTTT. It encodes CASSLEGIYNQPQHF. The chain employs TRBV5-1 and TRBJ1-5; TRBD1 is a possible D gene (5 bases). The germline V gene encodes CDR1 SGHRS and CDR2 YFSETQ. There are 15 residues in the CDR3. Trimming pared 0 bases from V and 3 bases from J, leaving 10 bases between.